This is a list of T cell receptor beta chains from one sample in a study of blood T cell repertoires in COVID-19. TCRdb's table, derived via immunoSEQ multiplex PCR, lists solely in-frame clones and lacks some. The sample shows roughly 16,000 clones, under 80% of them seen only once. Material: peripheral blood. Receptors originate from a man between 65 and 80 years old with active or convalescent COVID-19. Each CDR3 is given with its conserved first and last residue. The order of the fields is J gene, D gene, V gene, clone size, CDR3 protein, CDR3 DNA. D genes are given only for firm matches. Clone size is not always given. Where it is, it says once, few, many or a class for expanded clones.

>TRBJ1-5|.|TRBV28|few
CASSTGQTNQPQHF
TGTGCCAGCAGTACTGGACAAACTAATCAGCCCCAGCATTTT
>TRBJ2-1|TRBD1|TRBV4-2|few
CASSRDRGIYNEQFF
TGTGCCAGCAGCCGGGACAGGGGGATCTACAATGAGCAGTTCTTC
>TRBJ1-1|.|TRBV28|.
CASSLEGNTEAFF
TGTGCCAGCAGTTTAGAGGGGAACACTGAAGCTTTCTTT
>TRBJ1-2|.|TRBV7-2|.
CASSYEGRGYTF
TGTGCCAGCAGCTACGAGGGGAGGGGCTACACCTTC
>TRBJ2-7|.|TRBV11-2|.
CASSSPPEGRHEQYF
TGTGCCAGCAGCTCCCCCCCGGAGGGTCGGCACGAGCAGTACTTC
>TRBJ2-7|TRBD1|TRBV28|.
CASRGQGKSYEQYF
TGTGCCAGCAGGGGACAGGGAAAATCCTACGAGCAGTACTTC
>TRBJ1-2|.|TRBV28|medium-sized
CASSLPQGVNYGYTF
TGTGCCAGCAGTTTGCCGCAGGGCGTAAACTATGGCTACACCTTC
>TRBJ1-3|.|TRBV7-2|.
CASSLGPAAQGTGNTIYF
TGTGCCAGCAGCTTAGGGCCGGCAGCACAGGGTACTGGAAACACCATATATTTT
>TRBJ2-2|.|TRBV7-2|.
CASSPYRTGELFF
TGTGCCAGCTCTCCGTATCGGACCGGGGAGCTGTTTTTT
>TRBJ1-1|.|TRBV5-4|.
CASSLNMGQPGAFF
TGTGCCAGCAGCTTGAACATGGGGCAGCCCGGAGCTTTCTTT
>TRBJ1-5|TRBD1|TRBV30|.
CAWSLTGEGQPQHF
TGTGCCTGGTCGCTGACAGGGGAAGGTCAGCCCCAGCATTTT
>TRBJ2-5|TRBD1|TRBV11-2|.
CASSFGQGVGETQYF
TGTGCCAGCAGCTTTGGGCAGGGGGTCGGAGAGACCCAGTACTTC
>TRBJ2-7|TRBD1|TRBV5-8|.
CASSSSGTALYEQYF
TGTGCCAGCAGCTCCTCCGGGACAGCTCTTTACGAGCAGTACTTC
>TRBJ2-2|TRBD2|TRBV5-1|.
CASSGSGDTGELFF
TGCGCCAGCAGCGGTAGCGGGGACACCGGGGAGCTGTTTTTT
>TRBJ1-4|TRBD1|TRBV7-9|.
CASSPGTGPNEKLFF
TGTGCCAGCAGCCCGGGGACAGGGCCTAATGAAAAACTGTTTTTT
>TRBJ2-5|.|TRBV19|.
CASSISVMETQYF
TGTGCCAGTAGTATATCCGTAATGGAGACCCAGTACTTC
>TRBJ1-4|TRBD1|TRBV19|.
CATRDRSSPDEKLFF
TGTGCCACTCGGGACAGATCCTCGCCGGATGAAAAACTGTTTTTT
>TRBJ2-5|TRBD2|TRBV5-1|.
CASSWEGSGETQYF
TGCGCCAGCAGCTGGGAGGGAAGTGGAGAGACCCAGTACTTC
>TRBJ2-4|TRBD2|TRBV28|few
CASVKAGAFGDIQYF
TGTGCCAGTGTCAAAGCGGGGGCATTCGGGGACATTCAGTACTTC
>TRBJ2-1|TRBD2|TRBV28|once
CASSTERGTSGLREQFF
TGTGCCAGCAGTACAGAACGTGGTACTAGCGGGCTTCGCGAGCAGTTCTTC
>TRBJ2-1|.|TRBV2|.
CASMRDHYNEQFF
TGTGCCAGCATGCGGGACCATTACAATGAGCAGTTCTTC
>TRBJ1-2|TRBD1|TRBV7-9|.
CASSHLSTGDGYTF
TGTGCCAGCAGCCATTTATCGACAGGGGATGGCTACACCTTC
>TRBJ2-5|TRBD2|TRBV7-2|.
CASSPRLGLAGGAETQYF
TGTGCCAGCAGCCCCAGGTTAGGGCTAGCGGGGGGAGCGGAGACCCAGTACTTC
>TRBJ1-1|.|TRBV7-2|.
CASSHDTSEAFF
TGTGCCAGCAGCCACGACACGTCTGAAGCTTTCTTT
>TRBJ2-3|TRBD1|TRBV28|.
CASRTTGETQYF
TGTGCCAGCAGGACTACAGGGGAGACGCAGTATTTT
>TRBJ1-2|TRBD1|TRBV9|.
CASSASGTGKGYTF
TGTGCCAGCAGTGCCTCGGGGACAGGGAAAGGCTACACCTTC
>TRBJ2-1|.|TRBV27|.
CASSLQGSEQFF
TGTGCCAGCAGTTTACAGGGGAGTGAGCAGTTCTTC
>TRBJ1-2|TRBD1|TRBV19|.
CASSTTGTGARGYTF
TGTGCCAGTAGTACCACCGGGACAGGGGCGCGGGGCTACACCTTC
>TRBJ2-5|.|TRBV19|.
CASNGGNQETQYF
TGTGCCAGTAACGGCGGGAATCAAGAGACCCAGTACTTC
>TRBJ1-6|.|TRBV6-5|once
CASSYGLNNSPLHF
TGTGCCAGCAGTTACGGACTCAATAATTCACCCCTCCACTTT
>TRBJ1-2|TRBD1|TRBV20-1|.
CSAPTGAKYTF
TGCAGTGCTCCCACAGGGGCAAAATACACCTTC
>TRBJ2-5|.|TRBV16|.
CASSQGREETQYF
TGTGCCAGCAGCCAAGGCAGGGAAGAGACCCAGTACTTC
>TRBJ2-7|TRBD1|TRBV30|.
CAWTKPGQGMRSSYEQYF
TGTGCCTGGACTAAACCGGGACAGGGTATGCGGTCCTCCTACGAGCAGTACTTC
>TRBJ2-3|.|TRBV7-6|few
CASSQSPGNTDTQYF
TGTGCCAGCAGTCAATCCCCCGGGAACACAGATACGCAGTATTTT
>TRBJ2-1|TRBD1|TRBV5-1|few
CASSSQGQGSGNEQFF
TGCGCCAGCAGCTCACAGGGACAGGGTTCGGGCAATGAGCAGTTCTTC
>TRBJ2-1|TRBD2|TRBV7-2|.
CASSLDVAGRYNEQFF
TGTGCCAGCAGCTTAGATGTAGCGGGGAGGTACAATGAGCAGTTCTTC
>TRBJ2-7|.|TRBV28|.
CASLGGATYEQYF
TGTGCCAGCCTAGGAGGGGCCACCTACGAGCAGTACTTC
>TRBJ2-1|TRBD2|TRBV6-2/TRBV6-3|.
CASSGISSGEYNEQFF
TGTGCCAGCAGTGGCATCTCTAGCGGGGAATACAATGAGCAGTTCTTC
>TRBJ2-7|.|TRBV6-2/TRBV6-3|.
CASSFQITYYEQYF
TGTGCCAGCAGTTTCCAAATTACCTACTACGAGCAGTACTTC
>TRBJ2-3|.|TRBV29-1|.
CSVGRTDTQYF
TGCAGCGTTGGCCGGACAGATACGCAGTATTTT
>TRBJ2-2|.|TRBV27|once
CASSLQLLTGELFF
TGTGCCAGCAGTTTACAACTACTCACCGGGGAGCTGTTTTTT
>TRBJ1-2|TRBD1|TRBV18|.
CASSETGGDYGYTF
TGTGCCAGCTCAGAGACAGGGGGCGACTATGGCTACACCTTC
>TRBJ1-2|.|TRBV6-5|.
CASRGSLANYGYTF
TGTGCCAGCAGGGGGAGCCTAGCTAACTATGGCTACACCTTC
>TRBJ2-3|TRBD2|TRBV4-1|.
CASSQVTGGPVTQYF
TGCGCCAGCAGCCAAGTCACGGGAGGGCCGGTTACGCAGTATTTT
>TRBJ2-2|TRBD2|TRBV27|.
CASSLLAGGGTGELFF
TGTGCCAGCAGTTTGTTAGCGGGAGGTGGTACCGGGGAGCTGTTTTTT
>TRBJ2-2|TRBD1|TRBV3-1/TRBV3-2|.
CASSQGQGQVGELFF
TGTGCCAGCAGCCAAGGACAGGGGCAAGTAGGGGAGCTGTTTTTT
>TRBJ1-4|.|TRBV7-6|.
CASSLEQGWNEKLFF
TGTGCCAGCAGCTTAGAACAGGGATGGAATGAAAAACTGTTTTTT
>TRBJ2-5|TRBD2|TRBV5-1|once
CASAKPLAGEETQYF
TGCGCCTCAGCGAAACCACTAGCGGGAGAGGAGACCCAGTACTTC
>TRBJ2-1|TRBD2|TRBV12-3/TRBV12-4|few
CASRLADNEQFF
TGTGCCAGCAGGCTAGCGGATAATGAGCAGTTCTTC
>TRBJ2-5|.|TRBV20-1|.
CSAKRWETQYF
TGCAGTGCTAAACGGTGGGAGACCCAGTACTTC
>TRBJ1-4|.|TRBV5-1|.
CASSLTGFEKLFF
TGCGCCAGCAGCTTGACAGGGTTTGAAAAACTGTTTTTT
>TRBJ1-1|.|TRBV7-3|once
CASSQGEGGTEAFF
TGTGCCAGCAGCCAAGGAGAAGGGGGCACTGAAGCTTTCTTT
>TRBJ2-3|TRBD2|TRBV5-1|.
CASSSLAGGTDTQYF
TGCGCCAGCAGCTCCTTAGCGGGGGGAACAGATACGCAGTATTTT
>TRBJ2-7|TRBD1|TRBV6-5|.
CASSRQGYEQYF
TGTGCCAGCAGCCGACAGGGCTACGAGCAGTACTTC
>TRBJ2-3|.|TRBV5-5|.
CASSLVRADTQYF
TGTGCCAGCAGCTTGGTGAGGGCAGATACGCAGTATTTT
>TRBJ2-2|TRBD2|TRBV5-1|.
CASSLPGGQTGELFF
TGCGCCAGCAGCTTGCCGGGAGGGCAAACCGGGGAGCTGTTTTTT
>TRBJ1-3|.|TRBV27|once
CASTRTAASGNTIYF
TGTGCCAGCACCAGGACAGCTGCCTCTGGAAACACCATATATTTT